The rows below give T cell receptor beta chains drawn from one sample of a study of T cell repertoires in cytomegalovirus infection. TCRdb redid the calling of the reads with MiXCR, one entry per CDR3 protein. The sample lists about 240,000 distinct CDR3 sequences; roughly an eighth were seen once. Sequenced material: PBMCs. The source is a human donor in good health (CMV status not recorded). Some clones in this sample may be carry-over from other donors' samples. Each CDR3 is given with its conserved first and last residue. A D gene is named only where the DNA matches it firmly.

v_call	d_call	j_call	cdr3_aa
TRBV15	NA	TRBJ2-1	CATSRDLVPSRVDNEQFF
TRBV20-1	NA	TRBJ2-7	CSASQGVYEQYF
TRBV7-8	NA	TRBJ2-7	CAGGGASGDEQYF
TRBV18	TRBD1	TRBJ2-4	CASSHLPGQQIDGNIQYF
TRBV7-2	TRBD1	TRBJ2-1	CASSPGTVNNEQFF
TRBV19	NA	TRBJ2-2	CASSIDPAGNTGELFF
TRBV29-1	TRBD2	TRBJ2-2	CSGVAGGAGELFF
TRBV6-1	TRBD1	TRBJ1-5	CASSPDRGNQPQHF
TRBV4-3	NA	TRBJ2-3	CASSQAGGSTDTQYF
TRBV6-6	NA	TRBJ2-7	CASSYGALGEQYF
TRBV7-6	NA	TRBJ2-4	CASSVGPGNPQNIQYF
TRBV7-2	TRBD1	TRBJ1-4	CASTFRTGSNEKLFF
TRBV25-1	NA	TRBJ1-3	CASSEWEALGNTIYF
TRBV19	NA	TRBJ1-4	CASSIATTGTNEKLFF
TRBV28	NA	TRBJ1-3	CASKGRHLSGNTIYF
TRBV12-3/TRBV12-4	NA	TRBJ2-7	CASSWKRRGEQYF
TRBV18	NA	TRBJ2-3	CASSNSPGTDTQYF
TRBV20-1	TRBD2	TRBJ2-1	CSARDPGLAAHNEQFF
TRBV7-3	TRBD2	TRBJ2-3	CASSLASGKTDTQYF
TRBV28	TRBD2	TRBJ2-3	CASTGGGDTQYF
TRBV7-2	NA	TRBJ1-1	CASSLESQATEAFF
TRBV6-2/TRBV6-3	TRBD2	TRBJ2-3	CASSQRSGAGMSYTSTDTQYF
TRBV6-2/TRBV6-3	NA	TRBJ2-7	CASSRGPESYEQYF
TRBV5-4	NA	TRBJ2-5	CASSFRPIETQYF
TRBV7-2	NA	TRBJ1-2	CASSLEGHGYTF
TRBV4-3	TRBD1	TRBJ2-2	CASSQEWHGQGTGELFF
TRBV14	NA	TRBJ1-1	CASSPWALGNTEAFF
TRBV7-2	TRBD1	TRBJ2-6	CASSLTGTYSGANVLTF
TRBV7-2	TRBD1	TRBJ1-2	CASSSLTGGYGYTF
TRBV29-1	NA	TRBJ2-1	CSVVRQERYNEQFF
TRBV12-3/TRBV12-4	NA	TRBJ2-5	CASSRSRSQETQYF
TRBV6-2/TRBV6-3	NA	TRBJ2-1	CASSAPKRPNEQFF
TRBV7-2	NA	TRBJ1-2	CASSLGRGSNYGYTF
TRBV6-5	NA	TRBJ1-1	CASSYRGERAFF
TRBV7-2	NA	TRBJ1-4	CASSAGGGGEKLFF
TRBV14	TRBD1	TRBJ1-2	CASSPPGQYGYTF
TRBV14	NA	TRBJ1-4	CASSQDPGVPNEKLFF
TRBV14	NA	TRBJ1-6	CASSQDSGMGSPLHF
TRBV7-2	NA	TRBJ1-6	CASSRGNSYNSPLHF
TRBV7-2	TRBD2	TRBJ2-1	CASSFALAVEQFF
TRBV19	NA	TRBJ2-1	CASSIGGSYNEQFF
TRBV7-2	NA	TRBJ1-1	CASSLIQGNTEAFF
TRBV6-1	NA	TRBJ2-7	CASSEGPDSAYEQYF
TRBV6-1	TRBD1	TRBJ1-2	CASLSTGDSAYGYTF
TRBV6-5	NA	TRBJ1-2	CASSYGSPRDYGYTF
TRBV7-2	NA	TRBJ2-3	CASSFLRGGSSDTQYF
TRBV28	NA	TRBJ1-4	CASSLGRSGQLPFF
TRBV7-2	NA	TRBJ1-2	CASSLGRALPRGYTF
TRBV6-4	NA	TRBJ2-3	CASSELASTDTQYF
TRBV7-2	TRBD2	TRBJ2-2	CASSPPGLAGGRPGELFF
TRBV7-3	NA	TRBJ2-3	CASSLKVPPSTDTQYF